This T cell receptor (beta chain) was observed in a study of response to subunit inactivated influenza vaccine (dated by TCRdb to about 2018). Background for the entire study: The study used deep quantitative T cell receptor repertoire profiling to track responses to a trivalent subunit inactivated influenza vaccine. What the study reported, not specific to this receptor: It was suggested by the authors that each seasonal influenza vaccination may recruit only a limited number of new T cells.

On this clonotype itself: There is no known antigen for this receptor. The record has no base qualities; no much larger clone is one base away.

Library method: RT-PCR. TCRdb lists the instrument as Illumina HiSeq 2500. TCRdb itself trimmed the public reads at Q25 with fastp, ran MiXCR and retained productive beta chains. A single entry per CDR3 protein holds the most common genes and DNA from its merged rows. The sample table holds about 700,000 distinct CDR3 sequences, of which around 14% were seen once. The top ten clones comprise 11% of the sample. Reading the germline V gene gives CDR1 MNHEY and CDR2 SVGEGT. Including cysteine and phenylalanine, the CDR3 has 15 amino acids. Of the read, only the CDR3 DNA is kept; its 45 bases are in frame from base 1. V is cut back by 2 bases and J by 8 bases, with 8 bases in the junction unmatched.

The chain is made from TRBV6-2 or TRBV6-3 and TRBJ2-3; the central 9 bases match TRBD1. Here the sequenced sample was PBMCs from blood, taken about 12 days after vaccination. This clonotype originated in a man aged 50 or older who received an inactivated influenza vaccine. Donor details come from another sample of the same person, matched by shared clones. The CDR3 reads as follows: CASSYPGTGHSTQYF. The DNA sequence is TGTGCCAGCAGTTACCCCGGGACAGGGCACAGTACGCAGTATTTT.